The sequence of this T cell receptor (beta chain) was determined in a study of shared clonotypes between healthy human individuals. Overall study: The donor pool was made up of a couple of women and three men aged 18 to 49.

Repertoires were generated with immunoSEQ multiplex PCR, while TCRdb's copy carries only in-frame clones and drops some. The profile shows about 2,500,000 clones, more than 80% of them singletons. General study results and limits: Generally, estimated richness proved larger in naive subsets than it did in memory subsets.

About this clone itself: What it binds is unknown.

Trimming took 4 bases from V and 9 from J, leaving 8 bases between them. The CDR3 extends over 11 amino acids. In germline, CDR1 is MNHEY, CDR2 SMNVEV (reference sequence). A CD45RA-negative memory subset and a CD45RA+ naive subset were separated from the CD4+ cells. The V gene is TRBV27, the J gene TRBJ2-3, with D unresolved. This TCR was recovered from a young man in good health. The sample comprised naive CD4+ T cells sorted from blood. As for subset: CD45RA+ positively selected. DNA for the CDR3: TGTGCCAGCAGTTCCTATTTCACGCAGTATTTT. Translation: CASSSYFTQYF.